This TCR beta chain was obtained from a study of cytomegalovirus exposure and HLA in healthy donors. Study-wide results and limits: No immune exposure information besides CMV serostatus was available. TCR beta chains numbering roughly 150 were designated cytomegalovirus-associated. There were some V segments, including TRBV6-2 and TRBV6-3, excluded as indistinguishable.

Germline V lookup: CDR1 SNHLY, CDR2 FYNNEI. V lost 2 bases and J lost 3, with 11 bases in between. CDR3 length: 15 amino acids. With regard to this clone: Its specificity is not known.

It was with 60 Vbeta and 13 Jbeta primers that the PCR ran. Study processing details: Roughly 80 million unique TCR beta chains, 8.5 million to 14 million shared, were counted in a later analysis. The assay was immunoSEQ multiplex PCR, and TCRdb's table has in-frame clones only and misses some. The V and J calls and clone size were taken over from that table, and D and trimming were inferred from the DNA. The top ten hold about 3.5% of the sample, which has 95,000 to 100,000 clones, about 78% seen once. The source of this sequence is a man aged 35-49 years in good health and CMV-seronegative. The sample comprised PBMCs. V and J are TRBV2 and TRBJ1-5; TRBD1 might be the D (6 bases). The CDR3 DNA follows: TGTGCCAGCAGTGAACAGGGGAATACCAATCAGCCCCAGCATTTT. It translates to CASSEQGNTNQPQHF.